Listed here are 10 T cell receptor beta chains from one sample, sequenced in a study of regulatory T cells in long-lasting Graves disease (dated by TCRdb to the early 2020s). What this sample's time point label stands for: newly diagnosed GD, antithyroid drugs for less than 3 months. For both TCR sequencing and RNA sequencing, RNA was extracted from PBMCs using TRIzol. The library was obtained by multiplex PCR. The sequencer listed for this sample is Illumina HiSeq 4000. CDR3 regions were amplified by Arm-PCR with iRepertoire HTBI primers to construct TCR beta libraries. TCRdb reprocessed the public reads (quality trimming at Q25 with fastp, clone calling with MiXCR) and kept in-frame beta chains. One record per CDR3 amino acid sequence lists the most common genes and DNA. The sample records 400,000 to 500,000 distinct CDR3 sequences, about 17% of which are singletons. The ten most abundant clones make up roughly 23% of the sample.

These sequences were also reported in another study, on T cells in Graves' hyperthyroidism and ophthalmopathy.

Source: peripheral blood mononuclear cells (PBMCs), taken at new diagnosis, from a patient treated with antithyroid drugs. The origin of the receptors is a woman aged 18-29 years with Graves disease. Donor details come from another sample of the same person, matched by shared clones.

The chain employs TRBV30 and TRBJ2-3; 11 positions match TRBD2. The CDR3 totals 17 residues. Germline CDR1 reads GTSNPN; CDR2 reads SVGIG (reference sequence). V was pared by 2 bases and J by 0 bases, with 7 bases of the junction left unmatched. In DNA, the CDR3 is TGTGCCTGGAGTCGAACCCGGACTAGCGGGAGCACAGATACGCAGTATTTT. Protein product: CAWSRTRTSGSTDTQYF.

This clonotype has a handful of counts. This may be a read error: a much more frequent sequence differs by one nucleotide. The genes are TRBV27 and TRBJ2-7, with a tentative D call TRBD2 (5 bases). The CDR3 consists of 13 residues. The germline CDR1 and CDR2 sequences are MNHEY and SMNVEV (reference sequence). The CDR3 sequence is CASRLGTRSERYF. As DNA, the CDR3 is TGTGCCAGCAGACTAGGAACTAGATCCGAGCGGTACTTC.

This rearrangement joins TRBV11-2 to TRBJ2-5; 7 nucleotides align to TRBD2. The V gene end was trimmed by 2 bases and the J gene end by 5 bases; junction bases not matched to a gene: 11. CDR1 SGHAT and CDR2 FQNNGV come from the germline V gene. This CDR3 region has 16 residues. CDR3 in amino acids: CASSLFPAGMGETQYF. As DNA, the CDR3 is TGTGCCAGCAGCTTATTCCCAGCGGGGATGGGGGAGACCCAGTACTTC.

This clonotype has a count of ten or more. V is TRBV5-1 and J is TRBJ2-3; 7 nucleotides align to TRBD1. The germline V gene encodes CDR1 SGHRS and CDR2 YFSETQ. V lost 4 bases, J lost 2 bases, and 4 bases stayed unmatched. The CDR3 is made up of 14 amino acids. The CDR3 region is CASSLTGYTDTQYF. The CDR3 DNA reads TGCGCCAGCAGCCTGACAGGGTACACAGATACGCAGTATTTT.

The chain is built from TRBV25-1 and TRBJ2-7; weak D call: TRBD2 (5 bases). Trimming removed 5 bases from V and 4 bases from J, with 12 bases in between. The CDR3 consists of 13 residues. CDR1 and CDR2 from the germline V gene are MGHDK and SYGVNS. The CDR3 spells CASSWAGMYEQYF. The CDR3 DNA sequence: TGTGCCAGCAGTTGGGCCGGGATGTACGAGCAGTACTTC.

The J gene is TRBJ2-1, the V gene TRBV30; unclear D gene. The length of the CDR3 is 11 residues. Trimming removed 6 bases from V and 7 bases from J, with 10 bases in between. The germline gives CDR1 GTSNPN, CDR2 SVGIG (reference sequence). The DNA of the CDR3 is TGTGCCTGCGAAGGTTCTAATGAGCAGTTCTTC. Translation gives CACEGSNEQFF.

This clonotype appeared a few times. The rearrangement uses TRBV6-1 and TRBJ1-5, with 7 nucleotides matching TRBD1. V was clipped by 7 bases and J by 0 bases; unmatched bases: 0. CDR1 and CDR2 from the germline V gene are MNHNS and SASEGT. This CDR3 comprises 13 residues. The CDR3 region has the DNA TGTGCCAGCAACAGGGGTAGCAATCAGCCCCAGCATTTT. Protein sequence: CASNRGSNQPQHF.

This clonotype has just a few counts. The rearrangement joins TRBV2 to TRBJ2-7, with D possibly matching TRBD2 (5 bases). CDR3 length: 13 amino acids. Trimming shortened V by 6 bases and J by 3 bases, and 12 bases separated the two germline ends. The germline V gene encodes CDR1 SNHLY and CDR2 FYNNEI. The CDR3 reads CASRRGLFYEQYF. The CDR3 DNA reads as TGTGCCAGCAGACGAGGACTTTTCTACGAGCAGTACTTC.

The table lists this clonotype with a few counts. The chain recombines TRBV14 with TRBJ2-5; 11 nucleotides agree with TRBD2. The CDR3 extends over 17 amino acids. Unmatched junction bases numbered 9, after V lost 1 base and J lost 5 bases. Germline CDR1 SGHDN, CDR2 FVKESK. The CDR3 DNA sequence: TGTGCCAGCAGCCAAGCGCGCTTAGCGGGAGGGGAGGAGACCCAGTACTTC. The encoded protein is CASSQARLAGGEETQYF.

This clonotype appeared once. One junction end does not reproduce the germline sequence, and a read error may be involved. This chain links TRBV20-1 with TRBJ2-7; 10 nucleotides agree with TRBD2. This CDR3 contains 11 residues. Per germline, CDR1 DFQATT and CDR2 SNEGSKA (reference sequence). The CDR3 DNA sequence: TGCAGTGCGGAGCGGGAGGGCCGAGACCAGTTC. Translated, it gives CSAEREGRDQF.